This T cell receptor beta chain was retrieved from a study of early T cells in non-severe SARS-CoV-2 infection. Tagging with unique molecular identifiers was applied to individual cDNA molecules. From the 5' RACE reads, TCRdb called clonotypes with MiXCR, one entry per CDR3 protein. The sample has 85,000 to 90,000 distinct CDR3 sequences; about an eighth are singletons. With regard to this clonotype: No antigen is known for it.

Study-level points and caveats: There was a bias toward anti-spike CD8 responses in VDJdb matching, which missed private and CD4 specificities.

The TCR originated in an adult who was a healthcare worker with PCR-confirmed SARS-CoV-2 infection or an uninfected control (not recorded which). Sample: whole blood.

For the CDR3, the DNA is TGTGCCAGCAGCTCGGGACAGGGAAAAGGCTACACCTTC. Translation: CASSSGQGKGYTF. J is TRBJ1-2 and V is TRBV7-6; 9 bases are a match to TRBD1. Trimming took 4 bases from V and 8 from J; bases not matched to a gene: 5. Looked up from germline, CDR1 is SGHVS and CDR2 is FNYEAQ. The CDR3 spans 13 residues.